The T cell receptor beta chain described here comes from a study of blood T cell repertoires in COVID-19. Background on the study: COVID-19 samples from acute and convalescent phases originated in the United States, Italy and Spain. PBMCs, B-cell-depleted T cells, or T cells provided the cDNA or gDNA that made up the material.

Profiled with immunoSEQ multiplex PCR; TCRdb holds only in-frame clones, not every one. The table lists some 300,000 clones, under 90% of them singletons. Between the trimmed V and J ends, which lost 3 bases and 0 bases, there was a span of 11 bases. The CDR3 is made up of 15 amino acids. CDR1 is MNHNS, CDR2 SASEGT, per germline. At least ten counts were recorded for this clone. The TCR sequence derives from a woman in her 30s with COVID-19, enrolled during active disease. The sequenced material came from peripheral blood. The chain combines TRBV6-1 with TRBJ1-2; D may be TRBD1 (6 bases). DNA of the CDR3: TGTGCCAGCAGTGATACAGGGTGGTCTAACTATGGCTACACCTTC. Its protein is CASSDTGWSNYGYTF.